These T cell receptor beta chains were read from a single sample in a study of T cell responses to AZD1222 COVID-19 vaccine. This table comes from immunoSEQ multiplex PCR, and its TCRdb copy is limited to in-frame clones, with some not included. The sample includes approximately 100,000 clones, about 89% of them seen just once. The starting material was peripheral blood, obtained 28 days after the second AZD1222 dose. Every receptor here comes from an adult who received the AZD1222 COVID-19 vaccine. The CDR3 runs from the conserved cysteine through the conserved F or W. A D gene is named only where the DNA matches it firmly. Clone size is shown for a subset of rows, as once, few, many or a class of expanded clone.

CDR3aa: CASVSIEGQREAFF
CDR3nt: TGTGCCAGCGTTAGTATAGAGGGACAGAGGGAAGCTTTCTTT
v_gene: TRBV28
d_gene: TRBD1
j_gene: TRBJ1-1
abundance: .
len: 14

CDR3aa: CASSPEVGGGNQPQHF
CDR3nt: TGTGCCAGCAGCCCAGAGGTCGGGGGGGGGAATCAGCCCCAGCATTTT
v_gene: TRBV7-9
d_gene: .
j_gene: TRBJ1-5
abundance: .
len: 16

CDR3aa: CASSISLGRYNEQFF
CDR3nt: TGTGCCAGTAGTATTTCTTTGGGCAGATACAATGAGCAGTTCTTC
v_gene: TRBV19
d_gene: .
j_gene: TRBJ2-1
abundance: .
len: 15

CDR3aa: CASSSSRDRSTDTQYF
CDR3nt: TGTGCCAGCAGCTCGAGCCGGGACAGGAGCACAGATACGCAGTATTTT
v_gene: TRBV5-4
d_gene: TRBD1
j_gene: TRBJ2-3
abundance: .
len: 16

CDR3aa: CASSFGQGSSEQYF
CDR3nt: TGTGCCAGCAGCTTCGGACAGGGGAGTTCCGAGCAGTACTTC
v_gene: TRBV7-9
d_gene: TRBD1
j_gene: TRBJ2-7
abundance: .
len: 14

CDR3aa: CASSLDTDDYGYTF
CDR3nt: TGCGCCAGCAGCTTGGATACGGACGACTATGGCTACACCTTC
v_gene: TRBV5-1
d_gene: .
j_gene: TRBJ1-2
abundance: .
len: 14

CDR3aa: CASSQGQQPQHF
CDR3nt: TGTGCCAGCAGCCAGGGTCAACAGCCCCAGCATTTT
v_gene: TRBV6-5
d_gene: .
j_gene: TRBJ1-5
abundance: .
len: 12

CDR3aa: CASQLSGGSTDTQYF
CDR3nt: TGCGCCAGCCAACTGAGCGGGGGGAGCACAGATACGCAGTATTTT
v_gene: TRBV10-2
d_gene: TRBD2
j_gene: TRBJ2-3
abundance: .
len: 15

CDR3aa: CASSLEQGAYEQYF
CDR3nt: TGTGCCAGCAGCTTAGAACAGGGCGCCTACGAGCAGTACTTC
v_gene: TRBV7-8
d_gene: .
j_gene: TRBJ2-7
abundance: .
len: 14

CDR3aa: CAIPLIRLAGNYEQYF
CDR3nt: TGTGCCATCCCATTGATTCGACTAGCGGGAAACTACGAGCAGTACTTC
v_gene: TRBV10-3
d_gene: TRBD2
j_gene: TRBJ2-7
abundance: .
len: 16

CDR3aa: CASRELPTNTEAFF
CDR3nt: TGTGCCAGCAGAGAACTTCCTACGAACACTGAAGCTTTCTTT
v_gene: TRBV27
d_gene: .
j_gene: TRBJ1-1
abundance: .
len: 14

CDR3aa: CASSLATGLNTEAFF
CDR3nt: TGTGCCAGCAGCTTAGCGACAGGGTTGAACACTGAAGCTTTCTTT
v_gene: TRBV7-9
d_gene: TRBD1
j_gene: TRBJ1-1
abundance: .
len: 15

CDR3aa: CASSFHPGQGSYEQYF
CDR3nt: TGTGCCAGTAGTTTCCACCCGGGACAGGGGAGTTACGAGCAGTACTTC
v_gene: TRBV19
d_gene: TRBD1
j_gene: TRBJ2-7
abundance: once
len: 16

CDR3aa: CAISESREQYF
CDR3nt: TGTGCCATCAGTGAGTCGAGGGAGCAGTACTTC
v_gene: TRBV10-3
d_gene: .
j_gene: TRBJ2-7
abundance: .
len: 11

CDR3aa: CASSQDRGLGGYTF
CDR3nt: TGCGCCAGCAGCCAGGACAGGGGCCTGGGGGGCTACACCTTC
v_gene: TRBV4-1
d_gene: TRBD1
j_gene: TRBJ1-2
abundance: .
len: 14

CDR3aa: CASSQDLATNYGYTF
CDR3nt: TGCGCCAGCAGCCAAGATCTAGCAACCAACTATGGCTACACCTTC
v_gene: TRBV4-1
d_gene: .
j_gene: TRBJ1-2
abundance: .
len: 15

CDR3aa: CASRSVNTEAFF
CDR3nt: TGTGCCAGCAGGTCAGTAAACACTGAAGCTTTCTTT
v_gene: TRBV28
d_gene: .
j_gene: TRBJ1-1
abundance: .
len: 12

CDR3aa: CAWRVIRDDYNEQFF
CDR3nt: TGTGCCTGGAGGGTCATAAGGGATGACTACAATGAGCAGTTCTTC
v_gene: TRBV30
d_gene: .
j_gene: TRBJ2-1
abundance: .
len: 15

CDR3aa: CASSVGQGATGELFF
CDR3nt: TGTGCCAGCAGCGTAGGACAGGGGGCGACCGGGGAGCTGTTTTTT
v_gene: TRBV9
d_gene: TRBD1
j_gene: TRBJ2-2
abundance: .
len: 15

CDR3aa: CASRPGTDSEKLFF
CDR3nt: TGCGCCAGCAGACCCGGGACAGACAGCGAAAAACTGTTTTTT
v_gene: TRBV5-1
d_gene: TRBD1
j_gene: TRBJ1-4
abundance: .
len: 14

CDR3aa: CASSPTGRSTYEQYF
CDR3nt: TGTGCCAGCAGCCCCACCGGGAGGTCCACCTACGAGCAGTACTTC
v_gene: TRBV7-9
d_gene: TRBD2
j_gene: TRBJ2-7
abundance: few
len: 15

CDR3aa: CASSQTLGAPYEQYF
CDR3nt: TGCGCCAGCAGCCAGACCCTGGGGGCGCCCTACGAGCAGTACTTC
v_gene: TRBV4-1
d_gene: .
j_gene: TRBJ2-7
abundance: .
len: 15

CDR3aa: CASRSVDGYTF
CDR3nt: TGTGCCAGCAGGAGTGTAGATGGCTACACCTTC
v_gene: TRBV28
d_gene: .
j_gene: TRBJ1-2
abundance: .
len: 11

CDR3aa: CATSRDVVAWEQYF
CDR3nt: TGTGCCACCAGCAGAGATGTGGTCGCATGGGAGCAGTACTTC
v_gene: TRBV15
d_gene: .
j_gene: TRBJ2-7
abundance: .
len: 14

CDR3aa: CASSQSGTGAYEQYF
CDR3nt: TGTGCCAGCAGCCAATCCGGGACAGGGGCCTACGAGCAGTACTTC
v_gene: TRBV4-2
d_gene: TRBD1
j_gene: TRBJ2-7
abundance: .
len: 15

CDR3aa: CASSYYALGSTEAFF
CDR3nt: TGTGCCAGCAGTTACTACGCGTTGGGGAGCACTGAAGCTTTCTTT
v_gene: TRBV6-5
d_gene: .
j_gene: TRBJ1-1
abundance: .
len: 15

CDR3aa: CASSDTPGVAGELFF
CDR3nt: TGTGCCAGTTCTGACACCCCTGGAGTAGCCGGGGAGCTGTTTTTT
v_gene: TRBV19
d_gene: .
j_gene: TRBJ2-2
abundance: .
len: 15